The clone carrying this T cell receptor beta chain occurred a few times. The antigen is undetermined. Though probably carrying unrecorded immune exposures, donors were nominally healthy at sampling. The data were obtained in a study of cytomegalovirus exposure and HLA in healthy donors. Germline CDR1 reads SGHKS; CDR2 reads YYEKEE (reference sequence). V was pared by 2 bases and J by 7 bases, with 6 bases between. The CDR3 is 12 amino acids. The PCR employed 60 Vbeta primers together with 13 Jbeta primers. The data were produced by immunoSEQ multiplex PCR, yet TCRdb's version contains in-frame clones alone and is incomplete. The repertoire holds fewer than 200,000 clones, with roughly 85% as singletons. The study, taken as a whole, reports: Reported results showed that the classifier diagnosed cytomegalovirus status with high specificity and sensitivity. Earlier analysis yielded a pattern in which most TCR beta V segments were productive about 90% or about 30% of the time. According to a later analysis, donors in an Asian-associated ancestry cluster reportedly had fewer N-insertions than the approximately 720-donor mean.

This sequence joins TRBV5-5 and TRBJ2-2; D is ambiguous. Sequences were obtained from PBMCs. The receptor's source is a young man in good health and CMV-seropositive. The chain's CDR3 is CASSFEIGELFF. CDR3 nucleotides: TGTGCCAGCAGCTTCGAGATCGGGGAGCTGTTTTTT.